The entry below describes one T cell receptor beta chain. This clonotype was detected only a few times. The clone's antigen remains unknown. No qualities accompany the bases; no much larger clone lies one base away. Receptors were amplified or captured by 5' RACE. Sequencing instrument: NextSeq 500. To correct for sequencing error and PCR bias, the TCR library protocol tagged individual cDNA molecules with unique molecular identifiers. Both TCR alpha and beta chains were sequenced, and tight co-correlation was observed between alpha and beta sequence abundances in each sample. The study's processing was this. Decombinator V4 was used to annotate TCR sequences for V gene, J gene and CDR3. TCRs were defined as expanded if a significant change between any two time points was detected under a Poisson model with p below 0.0001. TCR abundances were normalised to the total number of TCRs sequenced in each sample and reported as counts per million. TRAV1-2 paired with TRAJ12, TRAJ20 or TRAJ33 defined MAIT TCRs, while TRAV10 paired with TRAJ18 defined iNKT TCRs. VDJdb, accessed 1 November 2021, was searched for CMV, EBV and SARS-CoV-2 annotated TCRs, with TCRs annotated for multiple antigens excluded. The public reads were quality trimmed at Q25 with fastp and then assembled into clones with MiXCR by TCRdb, keeping productive beta chains. Entries are consolidated by CDR3 protein sequence, retaining the most common genes and DNA. The V and J calls and clone size come from TCRdb's table, not from the authors' own analysis. In this sample the table shows 45,000 or so distinct CDR3 sequences, 23% of which occur a single time. About 4.7% of the sample belongs to the ten largest clones.

These data originate in a study of early T cells in non-severe SARS-CoV-2 infection (dated by TCRdb to the early 2020s). About the investigation overall: Bulk RNA from unsorted whole blood was used for TCR sequencing, so alpha and beta chains could not be paired. Broad study findings and their caveats: VDJdb matching was skewed toward anti-spike CD8 responses and likely underestimated virus-specific expansions, missing private and CD4 specificities.

A case-control design nested within a healthcare worker cohort in London, UK, was used, with weekly nasopharyngeal swab PCR tests and blood sampling performed. Healthcare workers were recruited during the week of the UK lockdown, between 23 and 31 March 2020, and followed weekly for up to about 15 weeks. CDR1 and CDR2 were assigned from the germline V gene (reference sequence) as DFQATT and SNEGSKA. V lost 7 bases and J lost 0 bases; the stretch between them is 15 bases long. The CDR3 measures 15 amino acids from cysteine to phenylalanine. Only CDR3 DNA is held: 45 bases, read in frame from base 1. The receptor was derived from an adult who was a healthcare worker with PCR-confirmed SARS-CoV-2 infection or an uninfected control (not recorded which). The source material was whole blood, sampled at baseline. This chain joins TRBV20-1 to TRBJ2-2, with no reliable assignment of the D segment. In nucleotide form, the sequence is TGCAGTGGACAACCCGTACGACCGAACACCGGGGAGCTGTTTTTT. Its protein product is CSGQPVRPNTGELFF.